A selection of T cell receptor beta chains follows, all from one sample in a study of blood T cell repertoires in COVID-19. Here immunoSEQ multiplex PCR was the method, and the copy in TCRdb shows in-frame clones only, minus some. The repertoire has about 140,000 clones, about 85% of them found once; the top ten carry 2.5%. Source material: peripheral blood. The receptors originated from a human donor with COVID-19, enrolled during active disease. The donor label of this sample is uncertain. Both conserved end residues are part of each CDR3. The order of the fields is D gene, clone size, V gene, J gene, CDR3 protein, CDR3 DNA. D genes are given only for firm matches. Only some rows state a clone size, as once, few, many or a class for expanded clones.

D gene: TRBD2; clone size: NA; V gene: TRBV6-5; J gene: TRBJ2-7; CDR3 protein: CASSISGPSYEQYF; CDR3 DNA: TGTGCCAGCAGCATTAGCGGGCCATCCTACGAGCAGTACTTC
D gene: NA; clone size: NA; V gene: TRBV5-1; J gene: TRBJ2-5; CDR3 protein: CASSFSDKETQYF; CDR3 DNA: TGCGCCAGCAGCTTTTCGGACAAGGAGACCCAGTACTTC
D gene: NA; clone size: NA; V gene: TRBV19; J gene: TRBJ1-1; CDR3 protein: CASSIDGGMEAFF; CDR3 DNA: TGTGCCAGTAGTATAGACGGGGGGATGGAAGCTTTCTTT
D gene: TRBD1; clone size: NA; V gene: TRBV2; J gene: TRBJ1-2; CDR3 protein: CASSGDRAGGYTF; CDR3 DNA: TGTGCCAGCAGTGGGGACAGGGCGGGTGGCTACACCTTC
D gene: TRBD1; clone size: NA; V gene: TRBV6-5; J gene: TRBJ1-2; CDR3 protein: CASSRGTGEGYTF; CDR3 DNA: TGTGCCAGCAGCAGGGGGACAGGGGAGGGCTACACCTTC
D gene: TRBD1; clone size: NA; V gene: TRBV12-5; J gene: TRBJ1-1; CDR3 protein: CASAAGQGGPEAFF; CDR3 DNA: TGTGCTAGTGCCGCGGGACAGGGGGGACCTGAAGCTTTCTTT
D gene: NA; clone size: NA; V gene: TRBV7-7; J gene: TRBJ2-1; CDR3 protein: CASSLDPSGNEQFF; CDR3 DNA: TGTGCTAGCAGCTTAGATCCTAGTGGCAATGAGCAGTTCTTC
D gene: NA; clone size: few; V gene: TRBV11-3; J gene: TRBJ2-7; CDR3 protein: CASSISGLIPYEQYF; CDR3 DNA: TGTGCCAGCAGCATATCGGGACTTATTCCCTACGAGCAGTACTTC
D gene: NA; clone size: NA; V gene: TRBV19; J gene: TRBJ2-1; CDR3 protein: CASRPGKRVSSYNEQFF; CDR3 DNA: TGTGCCAGCAGACCGGGAAAGAGAGTTAGCTCCTACAATGAGCAGTTCTTC
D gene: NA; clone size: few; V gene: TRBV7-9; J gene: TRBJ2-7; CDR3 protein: CASNPWGVREQYF; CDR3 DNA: TGTGCCAGCAACCCTTGGGGGGTGAGGGAGCAGTACTTC
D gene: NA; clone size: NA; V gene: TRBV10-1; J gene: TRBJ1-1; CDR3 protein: CASSGGGGSKNTEAFF; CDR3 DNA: TGCGCCAGCAGCGGAGGGGGGGGCAGTAAGAACACTGAAGCTTTCTTT
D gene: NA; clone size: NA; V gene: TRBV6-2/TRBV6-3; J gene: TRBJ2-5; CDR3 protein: CASSYRAGYQETQYF; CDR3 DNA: TGTGCCAGCAGTTACAGGGCGGGTTACCAAGAGACCCAGTACTTC
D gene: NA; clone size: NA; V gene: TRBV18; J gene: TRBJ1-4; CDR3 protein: CASSRGTTNEKLFF; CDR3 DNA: TGTGCCAGCTCGCGGGGGACAACTAATGAAAAACTGTTTTTT
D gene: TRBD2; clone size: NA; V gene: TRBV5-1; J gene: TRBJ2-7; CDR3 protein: CASSLGGGESEQYF; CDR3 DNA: TGCGCCAGCAGCTTGGGTGGGGGGGAAAGCGAGCAGTACTTC
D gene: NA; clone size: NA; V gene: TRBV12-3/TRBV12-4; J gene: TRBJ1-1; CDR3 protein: CASREGTEGGAFF; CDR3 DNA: TGTGCCAGCAGGGAAGGGACGGAGGGAGGAGCTTTCTTT
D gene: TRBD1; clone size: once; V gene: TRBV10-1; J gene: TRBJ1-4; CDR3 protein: CASSPTGDEGEKLFF; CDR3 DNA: TGCGCCAGCAGTCCGACAGGGGACGAGGGGGAAAAACTGTTTTTT
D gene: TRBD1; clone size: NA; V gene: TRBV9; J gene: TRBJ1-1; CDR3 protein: CASSKSLLDRAGIGSLNTEAFF; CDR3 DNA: TGTGCCAGCAGCAAGTCTTTATTGGACAGGGCCGGGATAGGCTCCCTGAACACTGAAGCTTTCTTT
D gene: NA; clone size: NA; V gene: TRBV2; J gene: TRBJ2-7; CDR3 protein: CATVGGVSYEQYF; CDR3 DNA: TGTGCCACTGTTGGGGGCGTCTCCTACGAGCAGTACTTC
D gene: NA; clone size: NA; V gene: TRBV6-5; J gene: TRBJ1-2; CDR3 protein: CASRETTNYGYTF; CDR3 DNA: TGTGCCAGCAGGGAGACTACCAACTATGGCTACACCTTC
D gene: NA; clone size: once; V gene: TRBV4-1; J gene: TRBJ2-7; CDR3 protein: CASSQLTLGYEQYF; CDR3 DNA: TGCGCCAGCAGCCAGCTCACACTAGGCTACGAGCAGTACTTC
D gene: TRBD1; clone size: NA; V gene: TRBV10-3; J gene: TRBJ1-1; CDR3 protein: CAINSGQGISEAFF; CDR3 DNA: TGTGCCATCAACTCCGGACAGGGGATTTCTGAAGCTTTCTTT
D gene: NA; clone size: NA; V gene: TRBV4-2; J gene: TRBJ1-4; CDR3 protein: CASSQDRQGGEKLFF; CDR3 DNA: TGTGCCAGCAGCCAAGATCGGCAGGGAGGCGAAAAACTGTTTTTT
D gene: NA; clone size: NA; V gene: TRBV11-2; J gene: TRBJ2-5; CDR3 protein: CASSFTGEETQYF; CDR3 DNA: TGTGCCAGCAGCTTTACGGGAGAAGAGACCCAGTACTTC
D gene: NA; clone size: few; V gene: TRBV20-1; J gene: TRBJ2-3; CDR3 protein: CSAGDFSTSTDTQYF; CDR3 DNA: TGCAGTGCTGGTGACTTCTCAACTAGCACAGATACGCAGTATTTT
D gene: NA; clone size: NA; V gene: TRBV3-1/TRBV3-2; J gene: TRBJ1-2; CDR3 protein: CASSLGTFFNYGYTF; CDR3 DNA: TGTGCCAGCAGCCTTGGGACATTCTTTAACTATGGCTACACCTTC
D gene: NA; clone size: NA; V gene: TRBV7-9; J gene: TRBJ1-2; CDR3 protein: CASSLEVYGRSYGYTF; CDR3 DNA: TGTGCCAGCAGCTTAGAGGTGTACGGGAGGAGCTATGGCTACACCTTC
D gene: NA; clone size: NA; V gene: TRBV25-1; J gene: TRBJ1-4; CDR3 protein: CASSPIGRATNEKLFF; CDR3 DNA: TGTGCCAGCAGTCCAATCGGGAGAGCAACTAATGAAAAACTGTTTTTT
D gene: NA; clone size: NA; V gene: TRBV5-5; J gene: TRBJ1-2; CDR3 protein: CASSLLGETINYGYTF; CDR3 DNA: TGTGCCAGCAGCTTGCTTGGGGAGACGATTAACTATGGCTACACCTTC
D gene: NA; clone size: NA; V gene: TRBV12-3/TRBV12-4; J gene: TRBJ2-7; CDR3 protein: CASSPTVSYEQYF; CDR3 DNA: TGTGCCAGCAGTCCGACAGTCTCCTACGAGCAGTACTTC
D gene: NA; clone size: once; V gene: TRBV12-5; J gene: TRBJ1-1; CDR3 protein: CASGLAAYTEAFF; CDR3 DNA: TGTGCTAGTGGTTTGGCAGCGTACACTGAAGCTTTCTTT
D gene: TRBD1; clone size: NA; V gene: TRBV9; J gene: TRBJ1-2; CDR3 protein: CASSGQGADGYTF; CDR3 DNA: TGTGCCAGCAGCGGACAGGGGGCGGATGGCTACACCTTC
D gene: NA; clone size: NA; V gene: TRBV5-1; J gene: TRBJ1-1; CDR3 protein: CASSNPFPMNTEAFF; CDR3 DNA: TGCGCCAGCAGCAATCCTTTTCCTATGAACACTGAAGCTTTCTTT
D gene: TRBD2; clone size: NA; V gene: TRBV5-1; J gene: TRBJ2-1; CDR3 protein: CASSMTSGSYNEQFF; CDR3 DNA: TGCGCCAGCAGTATGACTAGCGGCTCCTACAATGAGCAGTTCTTC